This T cell receptor (beta chain) stems from a study of tumor-infiltrating lymphocytes in primary liver carcinoma. Priming with a constant-region primer yielded TCR beta cDNA from about 540 ng total RNA. A slightly modified ARM-PCR protocol with three nested multiplex PCR rounds produced these TCR beta libraries. The opening two PCR rounds, around 11 cycles each, paired TRBV1-TRBV30 forward primers with a C-beta reverse primer. From the multiplex PCR reads, TCRdb called clonotypes with MiXCR, one entry per CDR3 protein. Of about 99,000 distinct CDR3 sequences listed, almost 70% are singletons. Co-extraction yielded RNA and DNA from around 18-30 mg of unsorted bulk tissue. CDR3 length: 12 residues. Germline V gene sequence: CDR1 SEHNR, CDR2 FQNEAQ (reference sequence). As regards this clonotype: One end of the junction varies from germline; a read error may be responsible.

The chain recombines TRBV7-9 with TRBJ1-5, with D uncertain. This TCR came from a woman aged 60 to 75 with primary liver carcinoma and hepatitis B virus infection. Sequencing was done on a sample of liver tumor tissue from sampling region 5. The subset was: tumor region T5, tumor centre. The CDR3 nucleotides read TGTACCAGCAGCTTTGAAAATCAGCCCCAGCATTTT. Translating gives CTSSFENQPQHF.